A selection of T cell receptor beta chains follows, all from one sample in a study of Tregs in tolerant kidney transplant recipients. Sequenced by immunoSEQ multiplex PCR; TCRdb stores in-frame clones only, minus some. The profile covers 80,000 or so clones, with roughly 91% appearing a single time and 1.6% taken by the ten largest. Source: CD4+ T cells from blood (PBMCs), taken 24 months after the transplant. The receptor set was obtained from a human patient who received a combined kidney and bone marrow transplant. The graft donor may have contributed some T cells. The CDR3 runs from the conserved cysteine through the conserved F or W. D genes are given only for firm matches. Rows give clone size only sometimes, using once, few, many, or a class for an expanded clone.

D,V,length,size,J,DNA,CDR3
.,TRBV4-2,17,.,TRBJ2-2,TGTGCCAGCAGCCAAGAAGTATGGCAGGGTGGTACCGGGGAGCTGTTTTTT,CASSQEVWQGGTGELFF
.,TRBV5-1,13,.,TRBJ2-7,TGCGCCAGCAGCCTTGAACTTATATACGAGCAGTACTTC,CASSLELIYEQYF
TRBD1,TRBV12-5,14,.,TRBJ1-2,TGTGCTAGTGGGCAGGGGGTGGACGGCTATGGCTACACCTTC,CASGQGVDGYGYTF
TRBD1,TRBV19,17,.,TRBJ1-2,TGTGCCAGTAGTCCGGGGACAGGGGACTTTAACCCTTATGGCTACACCTTC,CASSPGTGDFNPYGYTF
.,TRBV10-3,14,.,TRBJ1-1,TGTGCCATCAGTGAGGCAGGTAAGAACACTGAAGCTTTCTTT,CAISEAGKNTEAFF
.,TRBV2,13,.,TRBJ2-1,TGTGCCAGCAGGAGGATGGGGCAAGAGCTTCAGTTCTTC,CASRRMGQELQFF
TRBD2,TRBV29-1,15,.,TRBJ2-5,TGCAGCGTTCCCAATTCTCGTGTCCACGGGGGGTCCCAGTACTTC,CSVPNSRVHGGSQYF
TRBD1,TRBV9,14,once,TRBJ1-4,TGTGCCAGCAGCACAGGACAGGGGTTTGAAAAACTGTTTTTT,CASSTGQGFEKLFF
.,TRBV19,13,.,TRBJ1-1,TGTGCCAGTAGTCCTAAGATGAACACTGAAGCTTTCTTT,CASSPKMNTEAFF
.,TRBV30,15,.,TRBJ2-7,TGTGCCTGGAGTGTAGTTTTTTCCAGGGTTGGCGAGCAGTACTTC,CAWSVVFSRVGEQYF
.,TRBV7-9,14,.,TRBJ1-1,TGTGCCAGCAGCTTCGTCACAGAAAACACTGAAGCTTTCTTT,CASSFVTENTEAFF
TRBD1,TRBV5-5,16,.,TRBJ1-4,TGTGCCAGCAGCCCGGACAGGTTCGCAACTAATGAAAAACTGTTTTTT,CASSPDRFATNEKLFF
TRBD2,TRBV11-2,15,once,TRBJ2-7,TGTGCCAGCAGCTTCAGCGGGGGGAGCTCCTACGAGCAGTACTTC,CASSFSGGSSYEQYF
.,TRBV5-6,15,.,TRBJ1-5,TGTGCCAGCAGCTTCACAGGGAGTCACAATCAGCCCCAGCATTTT,CASSFTGSHNQPQHF
TRBD1,TRBV4-1,14,.,TRBJ1-5,TGCGCCAGCAGCCAAACAGGGGCCAATCAGCCCCAGCATTTT,CASSQTGANQPQHF
.,TRBV2,15,.,TRBJ2-2,TGTGCCAGCAGTGAGTGGCGGACCCGGGGCGGGGAGCTGTTTTTT,CASSEWRTRGGELFF
.,TRBV10-1,13,.,TRBJ2-3,TGCGCCAGCAGGGTAGCTAGCACAGATACGCAGTATTTT,CASRVASTDTQYF
.,TRBV11-2,14,.,TRBJ2-1,TGTGCCAGCAGCTCGTCCTGGGCAGACAATGAGCAGTTCTTC,CASSSSWADNEQFF
.,TRBV27,14,.,TRBJ2-3,TGTGCCAGCAGGAGGGAGTGGGACACAGATACGCAGTATTTT,CASRREWDTDTQYF
.,TRBV4-2,15,.,TRBJ2-1,TGTGCCAGCAGCCAAGTCTCTGTGAGCGACAATGAGCAGTTCTTC,CASSQVSVSDNEQFF
.,TRBV28,17,.,TRBJ2-1,TGTGCCAGCAGATATCGGCTAGCTGTCAGGCTAAACAATGAGCAGTTCTTC,CASRYRLAVRLNNEQFF
.,TRBV7-3,13,.,TRBJ2-3,TGTGCCAGCAGCTCCGTATACACAGATACGCAGTATTTT,CASSSVYTDTQYF
.,TRBV2,15,.,TRBJ1-2,TGTGCCAGCATTCCCGATCGAAGGGGAAGCTATGGCTACACCTTC,CASIPDRRGSYGYTF
TRBD1,TRBV2,15,once,TRBJ2-1,TGTGCCAGCAGTCCTCTTGACAGGGACACAAATGAGCAGTTCTTC,CASSPLDRDTNEQFF
.,TRBV9,15,.,TRBJ2-6,TGTGCCAGCAGCGTGACAGGAGATGGGGCCAACGTCCTGACTTTC,CASSVTGDGANVLTF
TRBD2,TRBV18,16,.,TRBJ2-5,TGTGCCAGCTCATTCGGACTAGCGGGAATACAAGGGACCCAGTACTTC,CASSFGLAGIQGTQYF
TRBD1,TRBV7-6,15,.,TRBJ1-5,TGTGCCAGCAGCTTAGGTGGACAGGGGAATCAGCCCCAGCATTTT,CASSLGGQGNQPQHF
.,TRBV5-4,15,.,TRBJ1-1,TGTGCCAGCAGCTGGGGGGGACCGGGATATGACGAAGCTTTCTTT,CASSWGGPGYDEAFF
.,TRBV7-3,13,.,TRBJ2-1,TGTGCCAGCAGCTTGCCAGGGGTTGGTGAGCAGTTCTTC,CASSLPGVGEQFF
.,TRBV7-2,15,.,TRBJ1-2,TGTGCCAGCAGCTTAGATTCAGGCCATAACTATGGCTACACCTTC,CASSLDSGHNYGYTF
.,TRBV4-1,13,.,TRBJ2-7,TGCGCCAGCAGCCCCTTTAGATCGTACGGGCAGTACTTC,CASSPFRSYGQYF
TRBD1,TRBV2,14,.,TRBJ2-5,TGTGCCAGCAGCCCGACAGGGGGCCAAGAGACCCAGTACTTC,CASSPTGGQETQYF
TRBD1,TRBV4-1,14,.,TRBJ1-5,TGCGCCAGCAGCCAAACACAGGGGAATCAGCCCCAGCATTTT,CASSQTQGNQPQHF
TRBD2,TRBV10-3,16,.,TRBJ2-5,TGTGCCATCAGCGGTAGCGGGGGCCCCCTCCAAGAGACCCAGTACTTC,CAISGSGGPLQETQYF
TRBD1,TRBV7-2,15,.,TRBJ2-3,TGTGCCAGCAGCTTAGCCAGGGGGCCCACAGATACGCAGTATTTT,CASSLARGPTDTQYF
.,TRBV19,13,.,TRBJ1-1,TGTGCCAGTAGCCCTGTGACAAACACTGAAGCTTTCTTT,CASSPVTNTEAFF
TRBD2,TRBV7-3,14,.,TRBJ2-1,TGTGCCAGCGCTCGATTAGCGGGTCCGGATGAGCAGTTCTTC,CASARLAGPDEQFF
.,TRBV2,14,.,TRBJ1-2,TGTGCCAGCAGTGAAGTGACTGCTAACTATGGCTACACCTTC,CASSEVTANYGYTF
TRBD1,TRBV19,15,.,TRBJ2-3,TGTGCCAGTAGTATCGACGAGGACAGGACAGATACGCAGTATTTT,CASSIDEDRTDTQYF
.,TRBV4-1,14,.,TRBJ2-1,TGCGCCAGCAGCCAAGATTCGGCCCGGGTTGAGCAGTTCTTC,CASSQDSARVEQFF
.,TRBV2,13,.,TRBJ2-2,TGTGCCAGCAGTGCAACAGGAACCGGGGAGCTGTTTTTT,CASSATGTGELFF
.,TRBV5-4,16,.,TRBJ1-1,TGTGCCAGCAGCTTGGGTCCCGGGGGGGTTCAGTTGAGAGCTTTCTTT,CASSLGPGGVQLRAFF
TRBD2,TRBV7-3,15,.,TRBJ2-1,TGTGCCAGCAGTATAGCGGGAAGGTCGGACAATGAGCAGTTCTTC,CASSIAGRSDNEQFF
TRBD2,TRBV7-9,16,.,TRBJ2-1,TGTGCCAGCAGCTTGACTAGCGGGAGTACCTACAATGAGCAGTTCTTC,CASSLTSGSTYNEQFF
.,TRBV6-5,13,.,TRBJ1-1,TGTGCCAGCAGTTACCAAAAGAACACTGAAGCTTTCTTT,CASSYQKNTEAFF
.,TRBV11-3,13,.,TRBJ1-2,TGTGCCAGCAGCCCAAGGGGGGGGTATGGCTACACCTTC,CASSPRGGYGYTF
.,TRBV5-1,15,.,TRBJ2-7,TGCGCCAGCAGCTTGGGAGGAGCGGGTAACTACGAGCAGTACTTC,CASSLGGAGNYEQYF
.,TRBV10-3,15,.,TRBJ1-4,TGTGCCATCAGTGAAGGACAGCCAACTAATGAAAAACTGTTTTTT,CAISEGQPTNEKLFF
TRBD1,TRBV5-5,15,few,TRBJ2-6,TGTGCCAGCAGCCACGGGACAGAAGGGGCCAACGTCCTGACTTTC,CASSHGTEGANVLTF